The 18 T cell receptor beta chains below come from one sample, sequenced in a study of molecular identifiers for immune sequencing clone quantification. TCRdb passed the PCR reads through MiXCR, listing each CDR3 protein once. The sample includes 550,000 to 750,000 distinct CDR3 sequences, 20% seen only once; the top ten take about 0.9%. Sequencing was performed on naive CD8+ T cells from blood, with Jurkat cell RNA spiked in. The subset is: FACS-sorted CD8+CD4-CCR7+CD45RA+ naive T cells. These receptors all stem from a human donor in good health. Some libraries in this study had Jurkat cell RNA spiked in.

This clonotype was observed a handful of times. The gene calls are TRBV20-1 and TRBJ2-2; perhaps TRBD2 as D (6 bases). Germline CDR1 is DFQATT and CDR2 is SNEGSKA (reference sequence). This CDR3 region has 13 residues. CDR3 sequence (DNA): TGCGGAATGGGAGGAGGTGGAACCGGGGAGCTGTTTTTT. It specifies CGMGGGGTGELFF.

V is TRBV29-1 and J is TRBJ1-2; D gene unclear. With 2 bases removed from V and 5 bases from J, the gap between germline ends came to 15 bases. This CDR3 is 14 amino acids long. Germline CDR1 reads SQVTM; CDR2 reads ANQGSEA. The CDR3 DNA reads TGCAGCGTTGAACAGGCGGATGGCGGATATGGCTACACCTTC. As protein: CSVEQADGGYGYTF.

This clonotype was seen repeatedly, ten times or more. CDR3 in amino acids: CASSAGTAPRTDTQYF. CDR3 sequence (DNA): TGTGCCAGCAGCGCGGGGACAGCCCCCCGCACAGATACGCAGTATTTT. V and J are TRBV7-8 and TRBJ2-3; possible D gene TRBD1, 7 bases. Looked up from germline, CDR1 is SGHVS and CDR2 is FQNEAQ. The CDR3 sequence is 16 residues long. Deletions cut 5 bases from V and 1 base from J, with 16 bases between.

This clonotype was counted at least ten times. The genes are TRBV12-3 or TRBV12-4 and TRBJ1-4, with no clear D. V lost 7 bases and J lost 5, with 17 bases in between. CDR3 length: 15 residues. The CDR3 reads CASKADINQNEKLFF. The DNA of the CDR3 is TGTGCCAGCAAGGCAGACATTAACCAGAATGAAAAACTGTTTTTT.

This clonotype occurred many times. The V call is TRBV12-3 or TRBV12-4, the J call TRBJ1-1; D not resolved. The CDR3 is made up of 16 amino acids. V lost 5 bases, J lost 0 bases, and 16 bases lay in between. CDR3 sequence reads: CASSLSISIVNTEAFF. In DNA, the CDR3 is TGTGCCAGCAGTCTATCAATTAGTATAGTGAACACTGAAGCTTTCTTT.

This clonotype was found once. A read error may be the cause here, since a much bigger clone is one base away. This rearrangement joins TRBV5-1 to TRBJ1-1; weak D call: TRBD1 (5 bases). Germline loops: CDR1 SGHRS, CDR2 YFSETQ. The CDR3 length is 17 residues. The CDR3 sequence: CASNLSRHGDANTEAFF. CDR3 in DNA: TGCGCCAGCAACTTGAGCAGGCATGGGGACGCGAACACTGAAGCTTTCTTT.

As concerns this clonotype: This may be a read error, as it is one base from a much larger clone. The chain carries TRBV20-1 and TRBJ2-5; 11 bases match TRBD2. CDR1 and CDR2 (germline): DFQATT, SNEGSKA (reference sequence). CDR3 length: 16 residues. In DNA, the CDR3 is TGCAGTGCTAGACCGGGGACTAGCGGACTCCAAGAGGCCCAGTACTTC. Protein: CSARPGTSGLQEAQYF.

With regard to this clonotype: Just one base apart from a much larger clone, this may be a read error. For the CDR3, the DNA is TGCAGTGCTAGAGAGGACACTGAAGCTTTCTTT. It translates to CSAREDTEAFF. V gene TRBV20-1 combines with J gene TRBJ1-1; unclear D gene. The germline gives CDR1 DFQATT, CDR2 SNEGSKA (reference sequence). Trimming stripped 0 bases from V and 3 bases from J, with 2 bases between. This CDR3 spans 11 amino acids.

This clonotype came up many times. The CDR3 protein is CASSWTGGGFEAFF. The DNA of the CDR3 is TGTGCCAGCAGTTGGACAGGGGGCGGGTTTGAAGCTTTCTTT. The chain combines TRBV27 with TRBJ1-1; 11 bases fit TRBD1. There are 14 residues in the CDR3. V shed 4 bases, J shed 7 bases, and the junction held 5 bases outside the gene matches. CDR1 MNHEY and CDR2 SMNVEV come from the germline V gene (reference sequence).

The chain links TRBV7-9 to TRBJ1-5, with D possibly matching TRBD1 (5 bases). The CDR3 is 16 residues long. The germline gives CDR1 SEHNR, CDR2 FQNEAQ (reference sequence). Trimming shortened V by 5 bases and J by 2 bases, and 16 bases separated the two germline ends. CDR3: CASSPGEGMGNQPQHF. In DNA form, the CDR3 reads TGTGCCAGCAGCCCGGGGGAGGGTATGGGCAATCAGCCCCAGCATTTT.

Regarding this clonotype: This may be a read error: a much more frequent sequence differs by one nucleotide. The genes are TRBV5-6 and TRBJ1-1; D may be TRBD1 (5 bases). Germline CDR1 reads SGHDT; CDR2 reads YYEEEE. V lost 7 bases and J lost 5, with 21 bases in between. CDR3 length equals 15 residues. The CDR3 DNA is TGTGCCAGCGGCCGGGACGCTCCCGGACGTACTGAAGCTTTCTTT. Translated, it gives CASGRDAPGRTEAFF.

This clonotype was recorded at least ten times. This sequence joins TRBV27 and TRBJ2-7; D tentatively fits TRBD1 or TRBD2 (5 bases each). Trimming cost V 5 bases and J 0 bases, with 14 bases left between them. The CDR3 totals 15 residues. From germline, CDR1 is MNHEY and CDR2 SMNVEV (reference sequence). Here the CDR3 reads CASSPGSNPSYEQYF. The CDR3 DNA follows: TGTGCCAGCAGTCCAGGGAGCAACCCCTCCTACGAGCAGTACTTC.

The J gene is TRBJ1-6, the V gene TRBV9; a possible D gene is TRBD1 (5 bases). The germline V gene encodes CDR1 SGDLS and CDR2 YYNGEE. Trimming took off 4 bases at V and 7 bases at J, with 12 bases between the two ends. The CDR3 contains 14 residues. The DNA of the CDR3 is TGTGCCAGCAGCCCGGGGGGTGGAAATTCACCCCTCCACTTT. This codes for CASSPGGGNSPLHF.

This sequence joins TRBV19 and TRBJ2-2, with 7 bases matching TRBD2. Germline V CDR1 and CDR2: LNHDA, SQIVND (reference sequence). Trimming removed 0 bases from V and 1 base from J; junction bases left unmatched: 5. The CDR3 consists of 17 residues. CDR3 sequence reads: CASSIDQASGNTGELFF. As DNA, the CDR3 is TGTGCCAGTAGTATAGATCAGGCTAGCGGGAACACCGGGGAGCTGTTTTTT.

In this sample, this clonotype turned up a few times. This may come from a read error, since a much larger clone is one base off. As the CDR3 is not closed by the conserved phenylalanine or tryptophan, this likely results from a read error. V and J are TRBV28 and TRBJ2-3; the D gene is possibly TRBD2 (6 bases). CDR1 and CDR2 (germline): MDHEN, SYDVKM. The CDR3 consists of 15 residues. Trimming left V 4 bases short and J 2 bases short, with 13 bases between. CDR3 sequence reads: CASSWSSGDTDTQYL. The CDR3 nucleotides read TGTGCCAGCAGTTGGTCTTCGGGGGACACAGATACGCAGTATCTT.

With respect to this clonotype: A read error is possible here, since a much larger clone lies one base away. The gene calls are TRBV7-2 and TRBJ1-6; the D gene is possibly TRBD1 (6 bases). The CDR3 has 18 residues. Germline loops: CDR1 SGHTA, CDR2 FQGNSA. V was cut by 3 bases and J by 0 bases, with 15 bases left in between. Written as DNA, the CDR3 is TGTGCCAGCAGCTTTGGGGCAGGGGTGAGCTCCTATAATTCACCCCTCCACTTT. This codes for CASSFGAGVSSYNSPLHF.

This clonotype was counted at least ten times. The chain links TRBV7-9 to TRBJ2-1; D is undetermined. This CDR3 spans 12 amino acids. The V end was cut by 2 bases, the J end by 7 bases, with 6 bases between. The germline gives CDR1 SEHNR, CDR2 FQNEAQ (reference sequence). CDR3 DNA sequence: TGTGCCAGCAGCTTATACAGTAATGAGCAGTTCTTC. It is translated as CASSLYSNEQFF.

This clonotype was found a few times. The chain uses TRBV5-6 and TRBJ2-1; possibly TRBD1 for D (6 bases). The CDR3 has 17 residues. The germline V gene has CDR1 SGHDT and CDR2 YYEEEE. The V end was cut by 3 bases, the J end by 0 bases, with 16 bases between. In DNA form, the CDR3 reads TGTGCCAGCAGCTGCACCGGGACAACTGACTCCTACAATGAGCAGTTCTTC. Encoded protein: CASSCTGTTDSYNEQFF. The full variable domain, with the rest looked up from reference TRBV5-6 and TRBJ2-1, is DAGVTQSPTHLIKTRGQQVTLRCSPKSGHDTVSWYQQALGQGPQFIFQYYEEEERQRGNFPDRFSGHQFPNYSSELNVNALLLGDSALYLCASSCTGTTDSYNEQFFGPGTRLTVL.